Sequencing of this T cell receptor (beta chain) was carried out in a study of preoperative IRX-2 immunotherapy in early breast cancer. Only in-frame clones appear in the TCRdb table, and some are missing; sequencing was by immunoSEQ multiplex PCR. The sample yields 40,000 to 45,000 clones, roughly 80% seen once. In germline, CDR1 is SNHLY, CDR2 FYNNEI. V shed 4 bases and J 8 bases; nucleotides not matched to a gene: 3. CDR3 length: 13 residues. Treatment reported: preoperative locoregional IRX-2 cytokine immunotherapy. Preoperative locoregional IRX-2 cytokine immunotherapy was tested in the phase Ib source study.

Source: tumor tissue, taken after IRX-2 immunotherapy. The source is a human donor with breast cancer. V is TRBV2 and J is TRBJ1-5; 9 positions agree with TRBD1. This CDR3 is CASSGDRDKPQHF. The DNA of the CDR3 is TGTGCCAGCAGTGGGGACAGGGATAAGCCCCAGCATTTT.